This T cell receptor beta chain was obtained from a study of cytomegalovirus exposure and HLA in healthy donors. About the study: The 650 to 850 first-cohort repertoires and the approximately 110 validation repertoires shared the same platform, a later analysis reported.

V was clipped by 3 bases and J by 4 bases; unmatched bases: 6. CDR3 length equals 15 residues. Per the germline V gene, CDR1 is SGHNT and CDR2 is YYREEE (reference sequence). Separate from the 666-subject first cohort was the approximately 110-subject validation cohort, to which the donors belonged. Method: immunoSEQ multiplex PCR; TCRdb's copy keeps in-frame clones and lacks some. Of over 60,000 clones listed, roughly 96% are singletons. Sequencing was carried out using PBMCs. This clonotype originated in a man younger than 30 in good health and CMV-seronegative. V is TRBV5-4 and J is TRBJ2-7, with TRBD2 matching over 11 bases. The CDR3 DNA reads as TGTGCCAGCAGCTCGACGACTAGCGGGAAATACGAGCAGTACTTC. This gives the protein CASSSTTSGKYEQYF.